This T cell receptor (beta chain) is drawn from a study of metastatic and nonmetastatic thyroid tumors (dated by TCRdb to 2019 to 2021). About the study as a whole: Repertoires from peripheral blood and from tumor or nodule tissue samples of malignant and benign thyroid patients were compared. What the authors observed across the whole study: In both blood and tumor samples, TCR beta diversity was reported to be significantly higher in malignant tumors than in benign nodules.

This clone came up a few times. What antigen it recognizes has not been identified. No much larger clone exists at a distance of one base, and base qualities are not known. Library prep was done by PCR. The data were produced on an Illumina HiSeq 4000. The TCR beta-chain CDR3 region of each patient was profiled by high-throughput sequencing. In the authors' own workflow: The researchers built a classifier to tell apart papillary thyroid cancer patients with distant metastasis, based on CDR3 differences among clinicopathological groups. The Shannon index was used to assess repertoire diversity, and the Morisita-Horn index was used to assess tumor-blood repertoire similarity. The public reads were reanalyzed by TCRdb: fastp trimming at Q25, MiXCR alignment, in-frame beta chains only. TCRdb, not the authors, supplied the V and J calls. The sample table holds tens of thousands of clones, of which about 21% were seen once. The ten largest clones represent around a fifth of the sample.

No patient had received any treatment before thyroid surgery. The study retrospectively analysed patient clinical samples collected from about 2012 to 2019 using T-cell receptor beta sequencing. V gives up 11 bases and J gives up 4 bases, and the segment between their germline ends measures 13 bases. The germline V gene (reference sequence) yields WNHNN for CDR1 and SYGVQD for CDR2. The CDR3 contains 12 residues, cysteine and phenylalanine counted. This entry keeps only the CDR3 DNA: 36 bases, framed from base 1. The sample consisted of blood. The TCR originated in a female donor with papillary thyroid cancer or a benign thyroid nodule (not recorded which). Some clones in this sample may be carry-over from other donors' samples. This receptor chain uses TRBV10-1 and TRBJ2-3, with the D gene too uncertain to name. The CDR3: CAPWSPPDTQYF. The base sequence is TGCGCCCCCTGGTCCCCCCCAGATACGCAGTATTTT.